This T cell receptor (beta chain) was observed in a study of blood T cells in healthy people across ages. Study-wide points: Because donor CMV status was unknown, expanded clonotype changes were possibly confounded. When set beside aged donors, long-lived donors presented more naive CD4+ cells and higher diversity.

Then a second PCR, running about 7 to 11 cycles, was carried out with a sample-barcoded 5' primer and a J-beta primer mix. TCRdb used MiXCR to reprocess the 5' RACE reads, holding one entry per CDR3 protein. The sample gives hundreds of thousands of distinct CDR3 sequences, more than 40% of which show up once; about a fifth is in the top ten. This clonotype came up a few times. Antigen: not known. CDR1 and CDR2 from the germline V gene are MNHEY and SVGAGI. V shed 5 bases and J 4 bases; nucleotides not matched to a gene: 5. This CDR3 has 16 residues. The sequenced sample consisted of blood. This rearrangement joins TRBV6-5 to TRBJ2-3; 14 nucleotides align to TRBD2. This receptor was obtained from a man between 60 and 75 years old in good health. CDR3 sequence (DNA): TGTGCCAGCAGTACGCCGACTAGCGGGGGGGCAGATACGCAGTATTTT. Encoded protein: CASSTPTSGGADTQYF.